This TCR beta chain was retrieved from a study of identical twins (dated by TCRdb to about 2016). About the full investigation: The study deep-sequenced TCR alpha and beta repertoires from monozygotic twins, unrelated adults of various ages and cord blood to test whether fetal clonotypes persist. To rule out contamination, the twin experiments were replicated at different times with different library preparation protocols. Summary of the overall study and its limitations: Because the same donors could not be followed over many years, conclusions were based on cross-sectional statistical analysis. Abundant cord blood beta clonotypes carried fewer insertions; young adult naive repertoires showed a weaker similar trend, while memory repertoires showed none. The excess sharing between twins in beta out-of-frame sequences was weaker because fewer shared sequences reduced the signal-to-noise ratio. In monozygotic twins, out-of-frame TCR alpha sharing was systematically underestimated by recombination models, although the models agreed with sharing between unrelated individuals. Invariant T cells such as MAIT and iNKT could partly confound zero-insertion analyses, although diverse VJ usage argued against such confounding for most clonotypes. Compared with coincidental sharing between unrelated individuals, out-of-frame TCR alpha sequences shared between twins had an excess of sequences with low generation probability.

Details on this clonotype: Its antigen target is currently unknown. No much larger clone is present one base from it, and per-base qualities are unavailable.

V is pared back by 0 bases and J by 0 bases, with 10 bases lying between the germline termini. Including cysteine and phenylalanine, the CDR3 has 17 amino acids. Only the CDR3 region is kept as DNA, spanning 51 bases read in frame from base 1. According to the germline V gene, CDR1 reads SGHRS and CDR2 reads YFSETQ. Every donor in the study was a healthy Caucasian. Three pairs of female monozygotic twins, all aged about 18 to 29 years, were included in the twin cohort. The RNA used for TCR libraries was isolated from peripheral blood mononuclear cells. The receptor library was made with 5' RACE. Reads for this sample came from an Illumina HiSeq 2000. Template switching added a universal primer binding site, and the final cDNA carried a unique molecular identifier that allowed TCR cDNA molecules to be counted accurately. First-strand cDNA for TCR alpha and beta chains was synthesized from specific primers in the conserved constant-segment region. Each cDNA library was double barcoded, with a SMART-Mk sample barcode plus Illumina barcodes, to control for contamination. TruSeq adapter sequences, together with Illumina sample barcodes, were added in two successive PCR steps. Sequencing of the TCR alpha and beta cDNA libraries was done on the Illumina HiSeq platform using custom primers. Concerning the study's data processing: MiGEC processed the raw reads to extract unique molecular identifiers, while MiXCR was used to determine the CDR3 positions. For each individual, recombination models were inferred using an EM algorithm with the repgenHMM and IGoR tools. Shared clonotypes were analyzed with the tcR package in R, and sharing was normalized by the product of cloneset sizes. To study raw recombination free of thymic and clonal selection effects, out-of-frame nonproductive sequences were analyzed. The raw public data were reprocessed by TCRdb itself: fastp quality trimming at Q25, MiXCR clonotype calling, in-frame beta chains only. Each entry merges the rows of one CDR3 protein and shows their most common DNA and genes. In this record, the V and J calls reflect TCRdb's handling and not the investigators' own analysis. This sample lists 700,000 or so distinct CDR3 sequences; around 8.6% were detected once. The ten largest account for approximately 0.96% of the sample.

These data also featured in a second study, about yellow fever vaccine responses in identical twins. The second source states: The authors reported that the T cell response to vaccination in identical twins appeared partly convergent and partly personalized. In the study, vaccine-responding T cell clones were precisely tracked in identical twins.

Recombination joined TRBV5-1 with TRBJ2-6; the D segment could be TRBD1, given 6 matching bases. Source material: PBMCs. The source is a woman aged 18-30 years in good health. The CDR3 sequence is CASSLGQVSSGANVLTF. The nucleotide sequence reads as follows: TGCGCCAGCAGCTTGGGACAGGTTTCCTCTGGGGCCAACGTCCTGACTTTC. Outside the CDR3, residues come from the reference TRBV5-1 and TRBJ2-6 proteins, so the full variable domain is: KAGVTQTPRYLIKTRGQQVTLSCSPISGHRSVSWYQQTPGQGLQFLFEYFSETQRNKGNFPGRFSGRQFSNSRSEMNVSTLELGDSALYLCASSLGQVSSGANVLTFGAGSRLTVL.